The 4 T cell receptor beta chains listed next were all sequenced from one sample in a study of radiation and T cells in renal cell carcinoma. Using immunoSEQ multiplex PCR, the repertoire was profiled, and TCRdb retains in-frame clones only, with some absent. This table holds 100,000 or so clones, around nine tenths found once. The time point denotes: baseline pretreatment blood. The treatment here: 15 Gy SBRT to primary tumor, nephrectomy 4 weeks later. The source material was blood, sampled from a patient whose treatment included radiotherapy and nephrectomy. These receptors all stem from a man aged 50-59 years with renal cell carcinoma.

This chain uses TRBV4-1 with TRBJ2-2; 13 bases agree with TRBD2. V lost 3 bases to trimming and J lost 5 bases; unmatched junction nucleotides: 3. The germline gives CDR1 MGHRA, CDR2 YSYEKL. The length of the CDR3 is 16 residues. This chain's CDR3 is CASSHSGLAGTGELFF. CDR3 DNA: TGCGCCAGCAGCCACTCGGGACTAGCGGGGACCGGGGAGCTGTTTTTT.

The rearrangement joins TRBV19 to TRBJ2-3; TRBD2 matches at 9 bases. J lost 5 bases, V lost 5 bases, and 17 bases had no gene match. Per the germline V gene, CDR1 is LNHDA and CDR2 is SQIVND (reference sequence). The CDR3 has 18 residues. The CDR3 DNA reads as TGTGCCAGTAGTGGAAGGAGGCTGCGGGGGGGCAAGAAAGATACGCAGTATTTT. Translating it yields CASSGRRLRGGKKDTQYF.

The chain carries TRBV30 and TRBJ2-7; D is uncertain. Per the germline V gene, CDR1 is GTSNPN and CDR2 is SVGIG (reference sequence). CDR3 size: 12 residues. Trimming left V 0 bases short and J 0 bases short, with 3 bases between. CDR3 nucleotides: TGTGCCTGGAGTGTGAACTCCTACGAGCAGTACTTC. This translates into CAWSVNSYEQYF. The variable domain in full, with the rest retrieved from reference TRBV30 and TRBJ2-7, is SQTIHQWPATLVQPVGSPLSLECTVEGTSNPNLYWYRQAAGRGLQLLFYSVGIGQISSEVPQNLSASRPQDRQFILSSKKLLLSDSGFYLCAWSVNSYEQYFGPGTRLTVT.

The chain carries TRBV30 and TRBJ1-2; D call uncertain. V shed 4 bases and J shed 0 bases, with 9 bases lying between them. The CDR3 totals 13 residues. Germline values: CDR1 GTSNPN, CDR2 SVGIG (reference sequence). In DNA, the CDR3 is TGTGCCTGGATCCGGCCCTCTAACTATGGCTACACCTTC. This translates into CAWIRPSNYGYTF.